Below are 12 T cell receptor beta chains sequenced from a single sample in a study of cytomegalovirus exposure and HLA in healthy donors (dated by TCRdb to 2016 to 2017). Library preparation used the immunoSEQ multiplex PCR assay. A mixture of 60 forward primers for TCR Vbeta segments and 13 reverse primers for TCR Jbeta segments was used in the multiplex PCR. The clones in this table, taken by TCRdb from immuneACCESS, are in-frame only. Not every clone is retained; where verified, under half of the shortfall comes from an unresolved V gene, and the cause of the rest is unknown. The sample records about 140,000 clones, around 79% of which are singletons. Clones ranked in the top ten supply approximately 0.97% of the sample. The sample consisted of PBMCs. These receptors originate from a young man in good health and CMV-seronegative.

The chain links TRBV6-1 to TRBJ2-6; TRBD1 is a possible D gene (6 bases). V shed 4 bases and J shed 2 bases, with 9 bases lying between them. CDR3 size: 15 residues. Looked up from germline, CDR1 is MNHNS and CDR2 is SASEGT. CDR3 DNA sequence: TGTGCCAGCAGTGCCCAGGGGACTGGGGCCAACGTCCTGACTTTC. Translation gives CASSAQGTGANVLTF.

The CDR3 loop reads CASSRSDRGLFMNTEAFF. In DNA form, the CDR3 reads TGCGCCAGCAGCCGATCCGACAGGGGCTTGTTTATGAACACTGAAGCTTTCTTT. The chain recombines TRBV4-1 with TRBJ1-1; 8 nucleotides agree with TRBD1. From germline, CDR1 is MGHRA and CDR2 YSYEKL. This CDR3 spans 18 amino acids. The V gene end was trimmed by 4 bases and the J gene end by 0 bases; junction bases not matched to a gene: 13.

The chain has TRBV7-3 and TRBJ2-3, with no clear D. The V gene lost 5 bases and the J gene lost 2 bases, with 5 bases spanning the gap. The CDR3 is 12 residues long. The germline V gene encodes CDR1 SGHTA and CDR2 FQGTGA. The chain's CDR3 is CASSSATDTQYF. CDR3 bases: TGTGCCAGCAGCAGCGCCACAGATACGCAGTATTTT.

CDR3 protein: CASSQVGPRGNYGYTF. CDR3 bases: TGTGCCAGCAGCCAAGTAGGGCCTAGGGGGAACTATGGCTACACCTTC. The gene calls are TRBV14 and TRBJ1-2, with D perhaps TRBD1 (6 bases). The germline gives CDR1 SGHDN, CDR2 FVKESK. The length of the CDR3 is 16 residues. Trimming took 1 base from V and 2 from J, leaving 14 bases between them.

V usage is TRBV2 and J usage is TRBJ2-1; D is possibly TRBD1 (6 bases). Trimming removed 3 bases from V and 4 bases from J, with 10 bases in between. The CDR3 extends over 14 amino acids. Germline-derived CDR1 and CDR2 are SNHLY and FYNNEI. The CDR3 sequence: CASSEWGQYNEQFF. The CDR3 nucleotides are TGTGCCAGCAGTGAGTGGGGGCAATACAATGAGCAGTTCTTC.

The rearrangement uses TRBV4-3 and TRBJ2-1; TRBD1 aligns across 12 bases. Trimming took 1 base from V and 10 from J; bases not matched to a gene: 2. CDR1 and CDR2 from the germline V gene are LGHNA and YSLEER. The CDR3 contains 14 residues. DNA for the CDR3: TGCGCCAGCAGCCAAGCTGGGACAGGGGGCGAGCAGTTCTTC. The encoded protein is CASSQAGTGGEQFF.

The chain carries TRBV30 and TRBJ2-3; 9 bases are shared with TRBD2. CDR1 GTSNPN and CDR2 SVGIG come from the germline V gene (reference sequence). Losses at the gene ends were 8 bases for V and 4 bases for J; bases not matched to a gene: 16. The CDR3 sequence is 16 residues long. The CDR3 region has the DNA TGTGCCCGAAACATATCGACTAGCGGACTCGCAGATACGCAGTATTTT. Its protein is CARNISTSGLADTQYF.

The J gene is TRBJ1-3, the V gene TRBV7-2; D uncertain. The CDR3 extends over 16 amino acids. V was trimmed by 2 bases and J by 0 bases, leaving 11 bases between them. Germline assignment: CDR1 SGHTA and CDR2 FQGNSA. The CDR3 is CASSLMVAGSGNTIYF. CDR3 sequence (DNA): TGTGCCAGCAGCTTAATGGTAGCGGGCTCTGGAAACACCATATATTTT. The whole variable domain, remainder taken from reference TRBV7-2 and TRBJ1-3, is GAGVSQSPSNKVTEKGKDVELRCDPISGHTALYWYRQSLGQGLEFLIYFQGNSAPDKSGLPSDRFSAERTGGSVSTLTIQRTQQEDSAVYLCASSLMVAGSGNTIYFGEGSWLTVV.

As regards this clone: One end of the junction fails to match germline, which may point to a read error. The chain has TRBV5-1 and TRBJ2-5; the D gene is possibly TRBD1 (6 bases). Germline lookup yields CDR1 SGHRS and CDR2 YFSETQ. CDR3 size: 14 residues. The CDR3: CASSLMTGEEAQYF. The CDR3 DNA is TGCGCCAGCAGCTTAATGACAGGAGAAGAGGCCCAGTACTTC.

The chain uses TRBV29-1 and TRBJ2-5; tentatively, D is TRBD1 (5 bases). This CDR3 has 14 amino acids. V shed 0 bases and J shed 1 base, with 9 bases lying between them. Germline CDR1 and CDR2: SQVTM and ANQGSEA. The CDR3 is CSVEDGHIQETQYF. The CDR3 nucleotides read TGCAGCGTTGAAGACGGACATATCCAAGAGACCCAGTACTTC.

V gene TRBV7-3 combines with J gene TRBJ1-6; maybe TRBD1 (6 bases). Trimming removed 2 bases from V and 10 bases from J, with 12 bases in between. The CDR3 spans 14 residues. Germline V CDR1 and CDR2: SGHTA, FQGTGA. The CDR3 nucleotides are TGTGCCAGCAGCTTAGGGGGGGCAAAGTCACCCCTCCACTTT. Amino acids: CASSLGGAKSPLHF.

V usage is TRBV7-2 and J usage is TRBJ1-1; TRBD1 matches at 9 bases. Germline V gene sequence: CDR1 SGHTA, CDR2 FQGNSA. The J segment lost 6 bases and the V segment lost 5 bases, leaving 10 bases of the junction unmatched. This CDR3 is 15 amino acids long. The CDR3 protein is CASSRPDRGSAEAFF. The CDR3 DNA sequence: TGTGCCAGCAGCCGCCCGGACAGGGGATCCGCTGAAGCTTTCTTT.